This TCR beta chain emerged from a study of shared clonotypes between healthy human individuals. About the study: A couple of women and a few men aged 18 to 49 made up the donors.

Produced via immunoSEQ multiplex PCR; TCRdb's table is partial and in-frame only. The sample holds 300,000 to 400,000 clones, roughly 70% seen once. A CD45RA-negative memory subset and a CD45RA+ naive subset were separated from the CD4+ cells. The germline V and J ends were trimmed by 2 bases and 1 base, with 5 bases remaining between them. The CDR3 runs 13 residues. CDR1 MNHEY and CDR2 SMNVEV come from the germline V gene (reference sequence). The genes are TRBV27 and TRBJ1-1, with D uncertain. Sample: memory CD4+ T cells sorted from blood. Sample subset: CD45RA-negative fraction. The sequence was collected from a man between 25 and 39 years old in good health. The CDR3 loop reads CASSLRQNTEAFF. CDR3 sequence (DNA): TGTGCCAGCAGTTTACGGCAGAACACTGAAGCTTTCTTT.